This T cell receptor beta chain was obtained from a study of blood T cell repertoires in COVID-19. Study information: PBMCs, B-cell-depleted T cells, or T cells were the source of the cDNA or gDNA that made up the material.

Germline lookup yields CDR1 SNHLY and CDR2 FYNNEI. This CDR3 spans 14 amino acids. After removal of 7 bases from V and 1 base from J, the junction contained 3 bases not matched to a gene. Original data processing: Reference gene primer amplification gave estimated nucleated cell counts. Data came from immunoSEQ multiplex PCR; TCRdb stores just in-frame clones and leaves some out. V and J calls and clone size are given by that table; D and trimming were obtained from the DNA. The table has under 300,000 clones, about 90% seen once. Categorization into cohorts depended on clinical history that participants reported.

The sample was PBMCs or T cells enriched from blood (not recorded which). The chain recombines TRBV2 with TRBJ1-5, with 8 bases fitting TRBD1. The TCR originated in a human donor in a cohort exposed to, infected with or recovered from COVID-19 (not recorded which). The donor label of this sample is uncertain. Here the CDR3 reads CASKQGVSNQPQHF. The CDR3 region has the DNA TGTGCCAGCAAACAGGGGGTAAGCAATCAGCCCCAGCATTTT.